These 26 T cell receptor beta chains originate from one sample sequenced in a study of blood T cell repertoires in COVID-19. The protocol was immunoSEQ multiplex PCR, while the TCRdb copy is restricted to in-frame clones and leaves out a portion. This table has approximately 170,000 clones, 85% to 95% appearing once. The sample comprised peripheral blood. Source of these receptors: a woman aged 60-75 years with COVID-19, enrolled during active disease.

This sequence joins TRBV29-1 and TRBJ2-5; TRBD1 matches 7 bases. Looked up from germline, CDR1 is SQVTM and CDR2 is ANQGSEA. The trim removed 6 bases at V and 5 bases at J, leaving 6 bases unmatched. This CDR3 is built from 12 residues. Here the CDR3 reads CSVRQGTETQYF. The CDR3 DNA reads as TGCAGCGTCCGACAGGGAACGGAGACCCAGTACTTC.

This rearrangement joins TRBV27 to TRBJ2-7, with D perhaps TRBD2 (6 bases). Germline assignment: CDR1 MNHEY and CDR2 SMNVEV (reference sequence). V lost 6 bases, J lost 4 bases, and 16 bases lay in between. This CDR3 contains 14 residues. This CDR3 is CASSSTGVRYEQYF. In DNA form, the CDR3 reads TGTGCCAGCAGCTCGACGGGGGTAAGGTACGAGCAGTACTTC.

DNA for the CDR3: TGTGCCAGCAGCCCCGCGGGGGGAGGTGGCTACACCTTC. This codes for CASSPAGGGGYTF. This chain connects TRBV11-2 to TRBJ1-2; D may be TRBD1 (5 bases). Germline V CDR1 and CDR2: SGHAT, FQNNGV. Deletions cut 5 bases from V and 7 bases from J, with 14 bases between. This CDR3 is built from 13 residues.

The V call is TRBV10-3, the J call TRBJ1-1; D is perhaps TRBD1 (6 bases). Germline values: CDR1 ENHRY, CDR2 SYGVKD. This CDR3 region has 16 residues. Trimming cost V 8 bases and J 3 bases, with 22 bases left between them. The CDR3 DNA reads as TGTGCCATCTCGGCACAGGGTCGAGCTGTGGACACTGAAGCTTTCTTT. Its translation is CAISAQGRAVDTEAFF.

The rearrangement uses TRBV7-8 and TRBJ1-2, with no clear D. V was cut by 1 base and J by 7 bases, with 7 bases left in between. The CDR3 has 12 residues. Germline V CDR1 and CDR2: SGHVS, FQNEAQ. CDR3 DNA: TGTGCCAGCAGCTTAGTTACATCTGGCTACACCTTC. It is translated as CASSLVTSGYTF.

J is TRBJ2-7 and V is TRBV5-8; a weak D match, TRBD1 (5 bases). V lost 0 bases and J 6 bases, leaving 16 bases between the germline ends. Germline V lookup: CDR1 SGHTS, CDR2 YDEGEE. The CDR3 runs 15 residues. The CDR3 spells CASSLGAGLLSEQYF. CDR3 sequence (DNA): TGTGCCAGCAGCTTGGGGGCAGGGTTATTGTCCGAGCAGTACTTC.

V and J are TRBV6-1 and TRBJ2-5; TRBD1 is a possible D gene (5 bases). The germline V gene has CDR1 MNHNS and CDR2 SASEGT. The V end was cut by 3 bases, the J end by 1 base, with 12 bases between. The CDR3 extends over 15 amino acids. In DNA, the CDR3 is TGTGCCAGCAGTGATATACAGGCCTTCCAAGAGACCCAGTACTTC. Its protein is CASSDIQAFQETQYF.

The gene calls are TRBV30 and TRBJ1-2; 7 bases map to TRBD1. The length of the CDR3 is 14 residues. The germline V gene has CDR1 GTSNPN and CDR2 SVGIG (reference sequence). J lost 8 bases, V lost 0 bases, and 9 bases had no gene match. CDR3 residues: CAWSVSRRGQGYTF. The CDR3 DNA is TGTGCCTGGAGTGTATCAAGGAGGGGGCAGGGCTACACCTTC.

The chain has TRBV7-3 and TRBJ1-1; D uncertain. V gave up 5 bases and J gave up 6 bases, with 16 bases separating them. The CDR3 consists of 14 residues. Germline loops: CDR1 SGHTA, CDR2 FQGTGA. The DNA for the CDR3 is TGTGCCAGCAGCCTATCTGGCGGTGTTTCTGAAGCTTTCTTT. As protein: CASSLSGGVSEAFF.

The table lists this clone with a count of one. The rearrangement joins TRBV6-6 to TRBJ2-1, with 14 bases lining up with TRBD2. This CDR3 region has 15 residues. In germline, CDR1 is MNHNY, CDR2 SVGAGI (reference sequence). Trimming removed 7 bases from V and 16 bases from J; junction bases left unmatched: 15. The CDR3 region has the DNA TGTGCCAGCAAGATCGGACTAGCGGGGGGCCCAACCGGTTTCTTC. This sequence encodes CASKIGLAGGPTGFF.

Concerning this clone: Other DNA sequences from this sample encode an identical CDR3 as well. The chain uses TRBV19 and TRBJ1-2; D gene uncertain. The germline V and J ends were trimmed by 6 bases and 4 bases, with 6 bases remaining between them. CDR1 and CDR2 (germline): LNHDA, SQIVND (reference sequence). CDR3 length: 11 amino acids. The CDR3 here is CASRQTYGYTF. The CDR3 coding sequence is TGTGCCAGTAGACAGACCTATGGCTACACCTTC. Full variable domain (outside the CDR3, taken from reference TRBV19 and TRBJ1-2): DGGITQSPKYLFRKEGQNVTLSCEQNLNHDAMYWYRQDPGQGLRLIYYSQIVNDFQKGDIAEGYSVSREKKESFPLTVTSAQKNPTAFYLCASRQTYGYTFGSGTRLTVV.

The chain has TRBV7-2 and TRBJ1-5; D is possibly TRBD1 (6 bases). CDR3 length: 16 amino acids. Germline V CDR1 and CDR2: SGHTA, FQGNSA. V lost 3 bases to trimming and J lost 5 bases, with 17 bases between them. For the CDR3, the DNA is TGTGCCAGCAGCTTTGGGGGGGCGTCCCGCGATCAGCCCCAGCATTTT. Amino acid sequence: CASSFGGASRDQPQHF.

The chain uses TRBV5-1 and TRBJ1-2; D might be TRBD1 (6 bases). The germline gives CDR1 SGHRS, CDR2 YFSETQ. V was shortened by 0 bases and J by 5 bases, with 20 bases between the two germline ends. The CDR3 consists of 17 residues. The CDR3 reads CASSLAGVWHPTYGYTF. DNA of the CDR3: TGCGCCAGCAGCTTGGCAGGGGTTTGGCATCCGACGTATGGCTACACCTTC.

The V gene is TRBV7-2, the J gene TRBJ1-4; D is unclear. The CDR3 contains 16 residues. Germline V gene data show CDR1 as SGHTA and CDR2 as FQGNSA. Deletions cut 3 bases from V and 5 bases from J, with 16 bases between. CDR3 coding DNA: TGTGCCAGCAGCTTTGGTCCAGTGTCTCTGAATGAAAAACTGTTTTTT. Protein: CASSFGPVSLNEKLFF.

This chain uses TRBV10-3 with TRBJ2-7; D may be TRBD2 (7 bases). This CDR3 has 16 amino acids. Deletions cut 2 bases from V and 6 bases from J, with 20 bases between. Looked up from germline, CDR1 is ENHRY and CDR2 is SYGVKD. CDR3 DNA sequence: TGTGCCATCAGTGAGACGGGGGGCTTTCTCCTAAGCGAGCAGTACTTC. The encoded protein is CAISETGGFLLSEQYF.

V usage is TRBV3-1 (or the pseudogene TRBV3-2) and J usage is TRBJ2-5, with TRBD1 matching 9 bases. The CDR3 is 17 amino acids. Germline V gene data show CDR1 as LGHDT and CDR2 as YNNKEL (reference sequence). After removal of 3 bases from V and 4 bases from J, the junction contained 12 bases not matched to a gene. The CDR3 sequence is CASSQGQGVGRGETQYF. CDR3 DNA: TGTGCCAGCAGCCAGGGACAGGGAGTCGGACGCGGAGAGACCCAGTACTTC.

The gene calls are TRBV19 and TRBJ1-4; D remains unclear. CDR1 and CDR2 from the germline V gene are LNHDA and SQIVND (reference sequence). This CDR3 is 15 amino acids long. Trimming removed 3 bases from V and 0 bases from J, with 8 bases in between. The CDR3 coding sequence is TGTGCCAGTAGTATCAGGAGGACAACTAATGAAAAACTGTTTTTT. Protein sequence: CASSIRRTTNEKLFF.

The chain is built from TRBV18 and TRBJ2-5, with 7 positions matching TRBD1. The length of the CDR3 is 14 residues. Germline CDR1 reads KGHSH; CDR2 reads LQKENI. The J segment lost 5 bases and the V segment lost 1 base, leaving 4 bases of the junction unmatched. The DNA for the CDR3 is TGTGCCAGCTCACCACTGGCCAGGGGGGAGACCCAGTACTTC. Amino acids: CASSPLARGETQYF. Full variable domain (missing parts from reference TRBV18 and TRBJ2-5): NAGVMQNPRHLVRRRGQEARLRCSPMKGHSHVYWYRQLPEEGLKFMVYLQKENIIDESGMPKERFSAEFPKEGPSILRIQQVVRGDSAAYFCASSPLARGETQYFGPGTRLLVL.

V usage is TRBV19 and J usage is TRBJ1-5; D uncertain. This CDR3 spans 15 amino acids. Germline V CDR1 and CDR2: LNHDA, SQIVND (reference sequence). V lost 3 bases and J lost 0, with 9 bases in between. The CDR3 nucleotides are TGTGCCAGTAGTATGCGGGCCAGTAGCAATCAGCCCCAGCATTTT. Translating it yields CASSMRASSNQPQHF.

The V gene is TRBV9, the J gene TRBJ1-2; D may be TRBD1 (6 bases). V gave up 4 bases and J gave up 2 bases, with 12 bases separating them. Germline CDR1 SGDLS, CDR2 YYNGEE. The CDR3 contains 14 residues. As DNA, the CDR3 is TGTGCCAGCAGCCCCCAGACAGGAAACTATGGCTACACCTTC. It is translated as CASSPQTGNYGYTF.

The chain links TRBV10-1 to TRBJ1-5; D gene uncertain. This CDR3 has 13 amino acids. Germline CDR1 and CDR2: WNHNN and SYGVQD (reference sequence). The V end lost 5 bases, the J end lost 4 bases, and 9 bases lay between the germline ends. CDR3 amino acids: CASSFPGNQPQHF. The CDR3 coding sequence is TGCGCCAGCAGTTTCCCGGGAAATCAGCCCCAGCATTTT.

This sequence joins TRBV7-9 and TRBJ2-7; 10 bases fit TRBD1. The CDR3 is 14 amino acids. Germline V gene lookup returns CDR1 SEHNR and CDR2 FQNEAQ (reference sequence). Trimming cost V 4 bases and J 6 bases; bases outside gene matches: 6. For the CDR3, the DNA is TGTGCCAGCAGCTCCCCCGGGACAGGGGCCGAGCAGTACTTC. It specifies CASSSPGTGAEQYF.

The chain uses TRBV5-6 and TRBJ2-5, with D unclear. CDR1 SGHDT and CDR2 YYEEEE come from the germline V gene. The CDR3 has 15 amino acids. V lost 0 bases and J lost 5, with 14 bases in between. The CDR3 nucleotides read TGTGCCAGCAGCTTGGGTTCCGAGAGGTCGGAGACCCAGTACTTC. Amino acid sequence: CASSLGSERSETQYF.

CDR3 in amino acids: CATSSRGGNEKLFF. CDR3 DNA: TGTGCCACCAGCAGTCGTGGCGGAAATGAAAAACTGTTTTTT. The gene calls are TRBV15 and TRBJ1-4; the D is unclear. V lost 3 bases and J lost 5, with 10 bases in between. CDR1 is LNHNV and CDR2 is YYDKDF in the germline V gene (reference sequence). This CDR3 region has 14 residues.

This rearrangement joins TRBV19 to TRBJ2-3; possibly TRBD2 for D (5 bases). This CDR3 has 17 amino acids. In germline, CDR1 is LNHDA, CDR2 SQIVND (reference sequence). V was pared by 3 bases and J by 1 base, with 17 bases between. Written as DNA, the CDR3 is TGTGCCAGTAGTATGGAAGGAGGACCTTGGGGCACAGATACGCAGTATTTT. Its protein is CASSMEGGPWGTDTQYF.

The DNA for the CDR3 is TGTGCCAGCAGCTTAACGGTTGACACAGATACGCAGTATTTT. Its protein product is CASSLTVDTDTQYF. The chain carries TRBV7-9 and TRBJ2-3; D not certain. Trimming left V 2 bases short and J 2 bases short, with 8 bases between. The CDR3 is 14 residues long. Germline V gene lookup returns CDR1 SEHNR and CDR2 FQNEAQ (reference sequence). The full variable domain, rest sourced from reference TRBV7-9 and TRBJ2-3, is DTGVSQNPRHKITKRGQNVTFRCDPISEHNRLYWYRQTLGQGPEFLTYFQNEAQLEKSRLLSDRFSAERPKGSFSTLEIQRTEQGDSAMYLCASSLTVDTDTQYFGPGTRLTVL.